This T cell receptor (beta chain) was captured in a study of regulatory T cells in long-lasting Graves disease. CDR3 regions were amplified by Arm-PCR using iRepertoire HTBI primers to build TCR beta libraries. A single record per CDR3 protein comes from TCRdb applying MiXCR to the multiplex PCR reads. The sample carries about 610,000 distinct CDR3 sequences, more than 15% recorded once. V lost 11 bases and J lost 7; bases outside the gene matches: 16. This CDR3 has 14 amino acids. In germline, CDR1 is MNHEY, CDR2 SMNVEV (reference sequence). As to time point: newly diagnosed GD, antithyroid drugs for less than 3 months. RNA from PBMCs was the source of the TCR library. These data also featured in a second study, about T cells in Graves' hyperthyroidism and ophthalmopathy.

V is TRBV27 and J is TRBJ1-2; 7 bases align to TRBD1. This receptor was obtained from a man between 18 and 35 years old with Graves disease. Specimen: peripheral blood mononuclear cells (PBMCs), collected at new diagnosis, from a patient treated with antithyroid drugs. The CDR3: CASRSTGWISGYTF. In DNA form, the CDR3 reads TGTGCCTCAAGGTCGACAGGGTGGATTTCTGGCTACACCTTC.